This T cell receptor beta chain was recorded in a study of molecular identifiers for immune sequencing clone quantification. Study-wide points: Detecting spiked Jurkat TCR RNA from one cell among approximately 1 million naive cells was reportedly possible. Barcode-sharing identical TCR molecules could underestimate highly expanded clone sizes.

Previously reported methods and listed TCR primers produced the bulk TCR libraries. A single record per CDR3 protein comes from TCRdb applying MiXCR to the PCR reads. The sample shows some 91,000 distinct CDR3 sequences, 20% to 30% of them seen only once. Per germline, CDR1 SGHDT and CDR2 YYEEEE. Trimming cost V 0 bases and J 4 bases, with 8 bases left between them. This CDR3 has 14 amino acids. As concerns this clonotype: What it recognizes is unknown.

This TCR came from a human donor in good health. Some libraries in this study had Jurkat cell RNA spiked in. This rearrangement joins TRBV5-6 to TRBJ1-5; D not certain. The sample taken for sequencing was naive CD8+ T cells from blood, with Jurkat cell RNA spiked in. Described subset: FACS-sorted CD8+CD4-CCR7+CD45RA+ naive T cells. CDR3 DNA: TGTGCCAGCAGCTTGGGGAGTGAAAATCAGCCCCAGCATTTT. This encodes CASSLGSENQPQHF.